This T cell receptor (beta chain) was recovered during a study of T-cell memory formation after mild COVID-19. The CDR3 sequence is 18 residues long. After removal of 2 bases from V and 3 bases from J, the junction contained 10 bases not matched to a gene. Germline V CDR1 and CDR2: SGHTA, FQGNSA. TCRdb re-called the 5' RACE reads with MiXCR, one entry per CDR3 protein. The profile covers roughly 620,000 distinct CDR3 sequences, with approximately 18% appearing a single time and approximately 12% taken by the ten largest. In this sample, this clonotype turned up a few times. The clonotype comes from an adult woman who had mild COVID-19 (a few samples of this study predate the infection). Cell type and time point are not known. The sequencing input was PBMCs or a T cell subset sorted from them (not recorded which). The V call is TRBV7-2, the J call TRBJ1-1, with 12 bases fitting TRBD1. CDR3 loop: CASSLLGGTGGRDTEAFF. In DNA form, the CDR3 reads TGTGCCAGCAGCTTATTAGGCGGGACAGGGGGCCGGGACACTGAAGCTTTCTTT.